This TCR beta chain appears in the sequencing data of a study of cytomegalovirus exposure and HLA in healthy donors. For the study at large: Findings of an earlier analysis included about 100 million unique TCR beta sequences from 180 million or so T cells. Findings and caveats of the study: Most TCR sequences proved rare, with some public TCRs found in many donors.

Points on this clone: Its antigen is unknown.

PCR employed 60 Vbeta and 13 Jbeta primers. Assay: immunoSEQ multiplex PCR; the TCRdb copy retains only in-frame clones and omits some. The sample carries about 140,000 clones, over 70% recorded once. V was clipped by 6 bases and J by 7 bases, with 15 bases between them. Germline V CDR1 and CDR2: MDHEN, SYDVKM. This CDR3 region has 13 residues. Donors were nominally healthy when sampled, though unrecorded immune exposures were likely. The sequence was obtained from a woman between 40 and 55 years old in good health and CMV-seronegative. The sequenced sample consisted of PBMCs. The chain combines TRBV28 with TRBJ1-1; TRBD1 is a possible D gene (6 bases). Here the CDR3 DNA reads TGTGCCAGCAGGGTCGGGGGGCGCGGTGAAGCTTTCTTT. Amino acids: CASRVGGRGEAFF.